The sequence of this TCR beta chain was determined in a study of T cell responses to AZD1222 COVID-19 vaccine (dated by TCRdb to about 2021). Study-wide context: TCR sequencing was performed for 230 to 250 trial participants, of whom about 200 were given two doses of AZD1222 and roughly 25 were given two doses of MenACWY control vaccine. Trial participants were enrolled by age into subgroups of 18-55, 56-69 and 70-plus years, and about 150, 27 and 61 TCR-sequenced participants, respectively, were included in these subgroups. Here is what the overall study found, with its caveats: The 56-69-year group was small, and its depth increase did not reach significance, likely because of low power. Only five or six AZD1222 recipients were SARS-CoV-2 seropositive at baseline, limiting conclusions about previously exposed vaccinees. Reportedly, close to half of the unique spike-specific TCRs recognized epitopes lying outside the regions that are mutated in the B.1.351 and B.1.1.7 variants. Participants were mostly white British and included more females than males, and it was suggested by the authors that clonal diversity may have been underestimated. Spike-specific TCR breadth and depth rose significantly after two AZD1222 doses compared with day 0 and with MenACWY recipients. The whole spike protein was spanned by vaccine-associated CD4 TCRs, and dominant responses were seen in regions 160-218 and 743-854. Because no day 14 peak-response samples were available, repertoires were characterized only after the peak T cell response.

V is reduced by 4 bases and J by 8 bases, leaving a spacing of 6 bases between them. The CDR3 runs 12 residues from the cysteine to the phenylalanine. The sequence is cut down to CDR3 DNA, 36 bases in frame from base 1. CDR1 and CDR2, looked up from the germline V gene, are MNHEY and SVGEGT. Comments on this clone: No antigen is known for it. No clone much larger than this one lies a single base away; base qualities are absent.

The CDR3 regions of human TCRbeta chains were subjected to immunosequencing. As for the original processing: Repertoire TCRs were matched against a reference library of SARS-CoV-2-specific TCRs generated with the MIRA antigen-specificity platform. Breadth was defined as the fraction of unique TCRs that were SARS-CoV-2-associated, and depth was defined as the fraction of total T cells that were SARS-CoV-2-associated. Each spike-specific TCR was assigned to its reactive spike region and to a CD4 or CD8 class using the MIRA data. Log10-transformed breadth and depth values were compared by one-way ANOVA with Sidak's multiple comparisons tests. Imported from immuneACCESS, the table was reduced by TCRdb to in-frame sequences with V and J called. These copies leave out some clones; in studies compared against another copy, an unresolved V gene accounts for under half, and the cause of the remainder is not known. D and trimming were read from the DNA, whereas the V and J calls and clone size are those reported in that table. Within this sample are some 160,000 clones, with roughly 85% of them counted one time only. The ten largest clones add up to around 1% of the sample.

Per the publication, the time point label means: about 28 days (+/-7) after the second vaccine dose. AZD1222 recipients given second doses at about 4 weeks or at about 12 weeks were pooled, since spike-specific TCR depth and breadth were not found to differ between the two schedules. Vaccinee samples were obtained from the UK trials COV001 and COV002, which included a single-blind randomized controlled phase 2/3 trial of AZD1222 (ChAdOx1 nCoV-19) in healthy adults. For TCRbeta chain sequencing, PBMC samples from trial participants were taken at day 0 and at day 28 after the second dose. The chain uses TRBV6-2 or TRBV6-3 and TRBJ1-6; a confident D gene designation cannot be given. The specimen was peripheral blood, collected 28 days after the second AZD1222 dose. This TCR was recovered from an adult who received the AZD1222 COVID-19 vaccine. The CDR3 loop reads CASSSLDSPLHF. The DNA reads as follows: TGTGCCAGCAGTTCTCTGGATTCACCCCTCCACTTT.